A single sample is the source of the 14 T cell receptor beta chains below, sequenced in a study of shared clonotypes between healthy human individuals. Using immunoSEQ multiplex PCR, the repertoire was profiled, and TCRdb retains in-frame clones only, with some absent. The repertoire holds over a million clones, with around 82% as singletons. The sample comprised memory CD4+ T cells from PBMCs. Subset reported: CD45RA-negative fraction. The receptors derive from a man aged 18 to 29 in good health. Some clones in this sample may be carry-over from other donors' samples.

V gene TRBV27 combines with J gene TRBJ2-6; no clear D gene. There are 13 residues in the CDR3. V was clipped by 8 bases and J by 6 bases, with 11 bases between them. The V gene's germline CDR1 is MNHEY and CDR2 SMNVEV (reference sequence). Here the CDR3 reads CASSQSEANVLTF. Here the CDR3 DNA reads TGTGCCAGCTCCCAAAGCGAGGCCAACGTCCTGACTTTC.

This clone was counted a few times. The chain couples TRBV5-4 to TRBJ2-7; TRBD1 agrees at 9 bases. This CDR3 has 14 residues. Germline V CDR1 and CDR2: SGHNT, YYREEE (reference sequence). J lost 6 bases, V lost 2 bases, and 6 bases had no gene match. This CDR3 reads CASSFWGQGGEQYF. The CDR3 coding sequence is TGTGCCAGCAGCTTTTGGGGACAGGGAGGCGAGCAGTACTTC.

The chain carries TRBV4-1 and TRBJ2-3; 12 bases are a match to TRBD2. Trimming removed 4 bases from V and 0 bases from J; junction bases left unmatched: 5. The CDR3 is 17 residues long. Germline assignment: CDR1 MGHRA and CDR2 YSYEKL. The CDR3 reads CASSPGLAGRSTDTQYF. The DNA of the CDR3 is TGCGCCAGCAGCCCGGGACTAGCGGGTCGAAGCACAGATACGCAGTATTTT.

This clone was observed once. The V and J genes are TRBV4-1 and TRBJ1-4; a possible D gene is TRBD1 (6 bases). Germline CDR1 is MGHRA and CDR2 is YSYEKL. Trimming stripped 1 base from V and 10 bases from J, with 13 bases between. CDR3 length: 14 residues. The CDR3 loop is CASSQAGKGGKLFF. The CDR3, as DNA: TGCGCCAGCAGCCAAGCAGGGAAAGGGGGAAAACTGTTTTTT.

The chain recombines TRBV10-2 with TRBJ2-1; 7 bases match TRBD2. Trimming took 7 bases from V and 0 from J; bases not matched to a gene: 3. CDR3 length: 14 amino acids. Germline lookup yields CDR1 WSHSY and CDR2 SAAADI. In DNA, the CDR3 is TGCGCCAGCATAGCGGGCGTCTCCTACAATGAGCAGTTCTTC. It yields the protein CASIAGVSYNEQFF.

The CDR3 region is CASSYRVPNVLTF. The CDR3 DNA sequence: TGTGCCAGCAGCTACAGGGTTCCCAACGTCCTGACTTTC. The V call is TRBV7-2, the J call TRBJ2-6, with a weak D call TRBD1 (6 bases). The CDR3 length is 13 residues. Germline-derived CDR1 and CDR2 are SGHTA and FQGNSA. Deletions cut 4 bases from V and 8 bases from J, with 9 bases between.

With respect to this clone: This likely stems from a read error, as it lies one base from a far larger clone. Other DNA sequences within the sample encode an identical CDR3. The chain couples TRBV5-5 to TRBJ1-1; D is undetermined. CDR1 SGHKS and CDR2 YYEKEE come from the germline V gene (reference sequence). The CDR3 is made up of 12 amino acids. Between the trimmed V and J ends, which lost 2 bases and 0 bases, there was a span of 2 bases. The CDR3 is CASSFLNTEAFF. The DNA for the CDR3 is TGTGCCAGCAGCTTTTTGAACACTGAAGCTTTCTTT. The variable domain in full, completed from reference TRBV5-5 and TRBJ1-1, reads DAGVTQSPTHLIKTRGQQVTLRCSPISGHKSVSWYQQVLGQGPQFIFQYYEKEERGRGNFPDRFSARQFPNYSSELNVNALLLGDSALYLCASSFLNTEAFFGQGTRLTVV.

The genes are TRBV18 and TRBJ2-7; maybe TRBD2 (6 bases). CDR1 is KGHSH, CDR2 LQKENI, per germline. There are 14 residues in the CDR3. The V end lost 6 bases, the J end lost 3 bases, and 15 bases lay between the germline ends. The CDR3 here is CASSPGSGSYEQYF. The CDR3 bases are TGTGCCAGCTCCCCCGGATCCGGGAGCTACGAGCAGTACTTC.

This clone was seen a handful of times. V is TRBV6-1 and J is TRBJ2-1, with D possibly TRBD2 on 5 matching bases. V dropped 4 bases and J dropped 10 bases, with 20 bases sitting between them. The CDR3 totals 15 residues. The germline V gene encodes CDR1 MNHNS and CDR2 SASEGT. The CDR3 sequence: CASSVREDSFREQFF. Here the CDR3 DNA reads TGTGCCAGCAGTGTACGTGAGGACTCCTTCCGGGAGCAGTTCTTC.

This clone was seen only a few times. V and J are TRBV6-5 and TRBJ1-5, with a tentative D call TRBD1 (5 bases). Trimming took off 6 bases at V and 3 bases at J, with 9 bases between the two ends. The CDR3 extends over 13 amino acids. Germline CDR1 MNHEY, CDR2 SVGAGI. In nucleotides, the CDR3 is TGTGCCAGCAGAGGACAAATCAATCAGCCCCAGCATTTT. As protein: CASRGQINQPQHF.

V is TRBV27 and J is TRBJ1-4; TRBD1 might be the D (5 bases). The CDR3 is 13 amino acids. Between the trimmed V and J ends, which lost 3 bases and 14 bases, there was a span of 16 bases. CDR1 MNHEY and CDR2 SMNVEV come from the germline V gene (reference sequence). CDR3 amino acids: CASSFDHRLRLFF. For the CDR3, the DNA is TGTGCCAGCAGTTTCGACCACAGGCTACGGCTGTTTTTT. The whole variable domain, filled in from reference TRBV27 and TRBJ1-4, reads EAQVTQNPRYLITVTGKKLTVTCSQNMNHEYMSWYRQDPGLGLRQIYYSMNVEVTDKGDVPEGYKVSRKEKRNFPLILESPSPNQTSLYFCASSFDHRLRLFFGSGTQLSVL.

In its sample, this clone was seen a few times. The chain combines TRBV18 with TRBJ2-3; D call uncertain. With 3 bases removed from V and 0 bases from J, the gap between germline ends came to 19 bases. The CDR3 sequence is 18 residues long. Germline CDR1 KGHSH, CDR2 LQKENI. CDR3 sequence: CASSPLQLAYPSTDTQYF. In nucleotides, the CDR3 is TGTGCCAGCTCACCCCTCCAGCTGGCCTACCCTAGCACAGATACGCAGTATTTT.

The chain recombines TRBV5-4 with TRBJ2-3; 11 bases line up with TRBD2. The CDR3 has 16 residues. Germline CDR1 is SGHNT and CDR2 is YYREEE (reference sequence). J was trimmed by 2 bases and V by 2 bases; bases with no gene match: 4. CDR3 bases: TGTGCCAGCAGCTTCCCGGGACTAGCGGACACAGATACGCAGTATTTT. Translated, it gives CASSFPGLADTDTQYF.

There are a few counts of this clone. The genes are TRBV30 and TRBJ2-5, with 8 bases aligning to TRBD2. After removal of 3 bases from V and 2 bases from J, the junction contained 5 bases not matched to a gene. CDR3 length: 14 amino acids. Germline CDR1 is GTSNPN and CDR2 is SVGIG (reference sequence). CDR3 sequence: CAWSHPSGQETQYF. The CDR3 DNA is TGTGCCTGGAGCCATCCTAGCGGGCAAGAGACCCAGTACTTC.